This T cell receptor beta chain was recovered during a study of shared clonotypes between healthy human individuals. Sequenced by immunoSEQ multiplex PCR; TCRdb stores in-frame clones only, minus some. The sample consists of fewer than 3 million clones, about nine tenths of them appearing once. Trimming removed 7 bases from V and 1 base from J, with 17 bases in between. CDR3 size: 15 residues. Germline V gene sequence: CDR1 MNHNY, CDR2 SVGAGI (reference sequence). The sample was naive CD4+ T cells from PBMCs. The subset here: CD45RA+ positively selected. The source is a man younger than 35 in good health. Some clones in this sample may be carry-over from other donors' samples. The chain recombines TRBV6-6 with TRBJ2-7; the D gene could be TRBD1 or TRBD2 (5 bases each). The CDR3 sequence: CASTRGTQSSYEQYF. CDR3 coding DNA: TGTGCCAGCACCAGAGGGACCCAGAGTTCCTACGAGCAGTACTTC.